This T cell receptor beta chain derives from a study of low-dose radiotherapy and immunotherapy resistance in tumors (dated by TCRdb to between 2021 and 2023). Context from the whole study: Patients in Cohort 1 were given 0.5 Gy per fraction every 2 weeks, and the prescribed total PTV dose was 6.5 Gy. Aspirin 300 mg was taken orally once daily by patients for four cycles, starting on cycle 1 day 1. Cyclophosphamide 200 mg/m2 was administered intravenously every two weeks, one day before each radiation and immunotherapy administration. Cohort 2 received 1 Gy per fraction every two weeks, with a total of 13 Gy over 26 weeks. Nivolumab was administered intravenously as a 240 mg flat dose every two weeks, and ipilimumab was administered intravenously at 1 mg/kg every six weeks. Eight patients were included in the translational analysis: three from the first dose cohort and the first five from the second dose cohort. Randomization of trial participants into treatment groups was not performed.

The CDR3 starts with the cysteine, ends with the phenylalanine, and has 13 residues. Only the CDR3 region is kept as DNA, spanning 39 bases read in frame from base 1. V ends up 6 bases short and J 4 bases short, with an unmatched junction base count of 3. The reads were generated on an Illumina HiSeq 2500. First-strand cDNA was synthesized using Superscript III and a set of TRAV- and TRBV-specific primers, so that both TCRalpha and TCRbeta chains were covered. TCRs were amplified with Phusion for about 18 PCR cycles using a constant-region primer together with the adapter attached to the V primers. The isolated mRNA was amplified using the MessageAmp II aRNA Amplification Kit, with in vitro transcription performed for approximately 16 hours at 37 degrees C. The Dynabeads mRNA DIRECT Purification Kit was used to isolate the mRNA for TCR sequencing. Indexed Illumina adapters were added in a second Phusion PCR of around 27 cycles, and the PCR products were purified with AMPure XP beads. In the source study's methods: Custom Perl scripts pooled TCR sequences encoding the same protein, removed out-of-frame sequences and computed each clonotype's abundance. TCR sequences supported by only a single read were excluded from analysis. The metrics used to describe the repertoires included Shannon entropy, Gini index, clonality, richness, and the frequency of TCRs shared between repertoires. TCRdb itself trimmed the public reads at Q25 with fastp, ran MiXCR and retained productive beta chains. Merged by CDR3 protein, the rows form single entries marked with the most common genes and DNA. None of the V and J calls come from the authors' own analysis; TCRdb made them. Counted in this sample were tens of thousands of distinct CDR3 sequences; about 18% of them appeared once. Roughly 3% of the sample belongs to the ten largest clones.

In light of the paper, this sample's time point label describes: before trial treatment. The donors came from RACIN, which was a single-arm phase I dose-escalation trial that paired nivolumab and ipilimumab with aspirin, low-dose cyclophosphamide and low-dose radiotherapy. Patients were eligible if they had advanced solid tumors that were TIL-negative. In its sample, this clonotype was seen many times. Which antigen it targets is not known. There are no base qualities to consult, and no much larger clone falls within one base. Here the sequenced sample was PBMCs, taken before treatment. The sequence is built from TRBV12-3 or TRBV12-4 and TRBJ2-1; TRBD1 agrees with 7 junctional bases. The receptor was derived from a male donor with prostate cancer. The CDR3 reads as follows: CASRRDSYNEQFF. The DNA reads as follows: TGTGCCAGCAGAAGGGACAGTTACAATGAGCAGTTCTTC.